This TCR beta chain originates from a study of blood T cell repertoires in COVID-19. Study-level information: There were acute and convalescent COVID-19 samples, and they came from the United States, Italy and Spain. From T cells, B-cell-depleted T cells, or PBMCs came the material, which was cDNA or gDNA.

Authors' processing steps: Estimates of nucleated cell counts were drawn from the amplification of reference gene primers. The data were produced by immunoSEQ multiplex PCR, yet TCRdb's version contains in-frame clones alone and is incomplete. V, J and clone size are taken as reported in that table, and D and trimming were inferred from the DNA itself. The sample records 95,000 to 150,000 clones, roughly 80% being singletons. The CDR3 has 14 amino acids. From germline, CDR1 is GTSNPN and CDR2 SVGIG (reference sequence). Unmatched junction bases numbered 6, after V lost 0 bases and J lost 8 bases. This receptor was obtained from a human donor in a cohort sampled during active COVID-19. The sequenced sample was peripheral blood. V gene TRBV30 combines with J gene TRBJ1-4; the match to TRBD1 covers 7 bases. The CDR3 sequence: CAWSVGGEVEKLFF. The CDR3 bases are TGTGCCTGGAGTGTAGGGGGCGAGGTAGAAAAACTGTTTTTT.